One sample yielded the 7 T cell receptor beta chains listed below, sequenced in a study of post-analysis software for immune sequencing data. The library was made from cDNA and included unique molecular identifiers. TCRdb ran MiXCR on the PCR reads and lists one entry per CDR3 protein. The sample includes 150,000 to 200,000 distinct CDR3 sequences, 35% to 40% of them seen just once. Sequenced material: blood, taken after autologous hematopoietic stem cell transplantation. These receptors originate from a girl aged 10 to 17 with multiple sclerosis.

This clonotype was observed a few times. The rearrangement joins TRBV27 to TRBJ2-3; maybe TRBD1 (6 bases). Trimming removed 3 bases at V and 8 bases at J, with 18 bases between. The V gene's germline CDR1 is MNHEY and CDR2 SMNVEV (reference sequence). The CDR3 length is 15 residues. The CDR3 spells CASSFGQPRGSTQYF. For the CDR3, the DNA is TGTGCCAGCAGTTTTGGACAGCCAAGGGGTAGTACGCAGTATTTT.

V gene TRBV4-3 combines with J gene TRBJ2-7; 9 nucleotides agree with TRBD2. The J segment lost 0 bases and the V segment lost 3 bases, leaving 6 bases of the junction unmatched. There are 16 residues in the CDR3. In germline, CDR1 is LGHNA, CDR2 YSLEER. The CDR3 coding sequence is TGCGCCAGCAGCCAGTCTTTAGCGGGAGCCTCCTACGAGCAGTACTTC. Residues: CASSQSLAGASYEQYF.

This clonotype has just a few counts. The rearrangement links TRBV12-3 or TRBV12-4 to TRBJ2-1, with D perhaps assigned TRBD1 or TRBD2 (5 bases each). The CDR3 runs to 15 residues. Trimming removed 3 bases at V and 2 bases at J, with 11 bases between. The CDR3 DNA sequence: TGTGCCAGCAGTTTGGGCCGGGACCCCTACAATGAGCAGTTCTTC. Translated: CASSLGRDPYNEQFF.

This clonotype was seen many times. The chain uses TRBV29-1 and TRBJ2-7, with 10 bases lining up with TRBD2. Germline CDR1 SQVTM, CDR2 ANQGSEA. V was clipped by 4 bases and J by 4 bases; unmatched bases: 7. CDR3 length equals 14 residues. The CDR3 here is CSVVGTSATYEQYF. CDR3 sequence (DNA): TGCAGCGTTGTGGGGACTAGCGCCACATACGAGCAGTACTTC.

The V call is TRBV24-1, the J call TRBJ2-5; D is possibly TRBD2 (6 bases). Trimming removed 10 bases from V and 2 bases from J, with 19 bases in between. Per the germline V gene, CDR1 is KGHDR and CDR2 is SFDVKD. The CDR3 extends over 15 amino acids. CDR3 sequence: CATADLKSGQETQYF. The CDR3 nucleotides are TGTGCCACGGCTGACCTCAAGAGCGGGCAAGAGACCCAGTACTTC.

This clonotype was detected many times. This sequence joins TRBV7-3 and TRBJ2-6; the match to TRBD1 covers 7 bases. V lost 1 base and J lost 1; bases outside the gene matches: 7. Germline CDR1 is SGHTA and CDR2 is FQGTGA. This CDR3 spans 18 amino acids. CDR3: CASSLIARGISGANVLTF. The DNA of the CDR3 is TGTGCCAGCAGCTTAATCGCCAGGGGGATTTCTGGGGCCAACGTCCTGACTTTC.

The gene calls are TRBV6-2 or TRBV6-3 and TRBJ2-7; TRBD2 matches at 9 bases. V lost 0 bases to trimming and J lost 5 bases; unmatched junction nucleotides: 8. This CDR3 spans 16 amino acids. The germline V gene encodes CDR1 MNHEY and CDR2 SVGEGT. Here the CDR3 DNA reads TGTGCCAGCAGTTACTCGAGCGGGAGGTCTGGGAACGAGCAGTACTTC. This encodes CASSYSSGRSGNEQYF.